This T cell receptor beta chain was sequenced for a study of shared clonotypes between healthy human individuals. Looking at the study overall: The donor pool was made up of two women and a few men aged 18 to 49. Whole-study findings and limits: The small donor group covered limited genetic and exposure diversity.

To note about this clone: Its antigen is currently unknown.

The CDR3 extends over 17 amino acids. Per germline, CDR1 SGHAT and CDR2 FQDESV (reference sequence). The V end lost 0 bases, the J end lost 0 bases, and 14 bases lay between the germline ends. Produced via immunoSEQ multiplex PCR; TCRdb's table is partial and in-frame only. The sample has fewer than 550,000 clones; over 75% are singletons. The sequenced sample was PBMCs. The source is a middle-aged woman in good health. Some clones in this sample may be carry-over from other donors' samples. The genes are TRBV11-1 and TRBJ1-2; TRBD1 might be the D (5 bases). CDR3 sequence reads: CASSLAPGPRANYGYTF. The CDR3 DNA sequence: TGTGCCAGCAGCTTAGCGCCAGGGCCCAGGGCTAACTATGGCTACACCTTC.